Sequencing of this TCR beta chain was carried out in a study of cytomegalovirus exposure and HLA in healthy donors. Findings and limits, study-wide: The study recorded 150 to 200 TCR beta chains that were cytomegalovirus-associated.

The PCR had 60 Vbeta and 13 Jbeta primers. In the original analysis: Later work found around 72 million unique TCR beta chains, with 9.5 million to 12 million shared. Using immunoSEQ multiplex PCR, the repertoire was profiled, and TCRdb retains in-frame clones only, with some absent. Clone size and the V and J calls come from that table; the DNA yielded D and trimming. The sample holds about 65,000 clones. With 6 bases removed from V and 4 bases from J, the gap between germline ends came to 14 bases. Germline lookup yields CDR1 SGHRS and CDR2 YFSETQ. This CDR3 is built from 13 residues. Note on this clone: Its antigen remains unknown.

This TCR came from a boy aged 5-17 years in good health and CMV-seronegative. The gene calls are TRBV5-1 and TRBJ2-7; possible D gene TRBD1, 6 bases. Specimen: PBMCs. The CDR3 DNA follows: TGCGCCAGCACCACGGACAGCACGTACGAGCAGTACTTC. Protein product: CASTTDSTYEQYF.